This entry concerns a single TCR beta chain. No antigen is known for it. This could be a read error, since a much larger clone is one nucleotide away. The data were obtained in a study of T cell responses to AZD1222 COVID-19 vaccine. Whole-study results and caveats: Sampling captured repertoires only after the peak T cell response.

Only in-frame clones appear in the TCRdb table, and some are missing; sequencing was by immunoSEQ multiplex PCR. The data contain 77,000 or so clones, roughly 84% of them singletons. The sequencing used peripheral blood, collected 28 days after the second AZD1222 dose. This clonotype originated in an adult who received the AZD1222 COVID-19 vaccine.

The CDR3 reads CASSLGRMNTEAFF. CDR3 coding DNA: TGTGCCAGCAGCCTGGGACGGATGAACACTGAAGCTTTCTTT. The rearrangement uses TRBV3-1 (or the pseudogene TRBV3-2) and TRBJ1-1; D might be TRBD1 (5 bases). The length of the CDR3 is 14 residues. V was trimmed by 4 bases and J by 0 bases, leaving 9 bases between them. The germline V gene encodes CDR1 LGHDT and CDR2 YNNKEL (reference sequence).